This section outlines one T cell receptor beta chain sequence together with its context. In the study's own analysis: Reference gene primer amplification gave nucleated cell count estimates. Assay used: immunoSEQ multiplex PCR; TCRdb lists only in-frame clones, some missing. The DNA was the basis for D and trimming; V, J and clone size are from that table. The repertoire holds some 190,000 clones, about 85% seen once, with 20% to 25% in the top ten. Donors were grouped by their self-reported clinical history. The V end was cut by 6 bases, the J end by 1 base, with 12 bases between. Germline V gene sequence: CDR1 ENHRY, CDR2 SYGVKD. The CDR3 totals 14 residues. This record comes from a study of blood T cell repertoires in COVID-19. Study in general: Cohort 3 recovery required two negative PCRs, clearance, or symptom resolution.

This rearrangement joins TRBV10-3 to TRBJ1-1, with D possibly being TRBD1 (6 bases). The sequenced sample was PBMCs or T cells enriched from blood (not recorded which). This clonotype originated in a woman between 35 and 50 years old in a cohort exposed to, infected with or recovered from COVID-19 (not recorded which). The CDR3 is CAIRASTGNTEAFF. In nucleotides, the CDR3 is TGTGCCATCAGGGCCTCGACAGGGAACACTGAAGCTTTCTTT.